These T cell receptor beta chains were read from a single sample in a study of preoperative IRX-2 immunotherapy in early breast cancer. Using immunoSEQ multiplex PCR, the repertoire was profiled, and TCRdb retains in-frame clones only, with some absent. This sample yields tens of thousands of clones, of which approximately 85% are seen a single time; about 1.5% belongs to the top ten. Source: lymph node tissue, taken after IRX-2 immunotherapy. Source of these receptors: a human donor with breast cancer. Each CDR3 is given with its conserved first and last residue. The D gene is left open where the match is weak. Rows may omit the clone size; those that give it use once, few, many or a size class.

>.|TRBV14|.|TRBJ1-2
TGTGCCAGCAGCCACAAGAACTATGGCTACACCTTC
CASSHKNYGYTF
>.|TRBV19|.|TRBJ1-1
TGTGCCAGTAGCGAGTGGGGCAGCCGAGAAGCTTTCTTT
CASSEWGSREAFF
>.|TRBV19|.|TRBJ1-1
TGTGCCAGTAGTGACTCCGGACAGAGGAACACTGAAGCTTTCTTT
CASSDSGQRNTEAFF
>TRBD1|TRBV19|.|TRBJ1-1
TGTGCCAGTCTACCGGGACAGGGGGAATGGGACACTGAAGCTTTCTTT
CASLPGQGEWDTEAFF
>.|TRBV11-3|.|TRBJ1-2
TGTGCCAGCAGCCCTACGGTGGGGGTTGACTATGGCTACACCTTC
CASSPTVGVDYGYTF
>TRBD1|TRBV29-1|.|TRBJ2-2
TGCAGCGTCGACAGGGGGCTGAACACCGGGGAGCTGTTTTTT
CSVDRGLNTGELFF
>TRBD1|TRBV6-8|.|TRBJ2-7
TGTGCCAGCAGTAACCGGGACAGGGGGGCTTACGAGCAGTACTTC
CASSNRDRGAYEQYF
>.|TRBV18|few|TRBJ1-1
TGTGCCAGCTCACCACTTTACAGGGTGAACACTGAAGCTTTCTTT
CASSPLYRVNTEAFF
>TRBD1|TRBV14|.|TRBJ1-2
TGTGCCAGCAGCCAAGAGGGAGGACAGGGGGGAGTATCGAACTATGGCTACACCTTC
CASSQEGGQGGVSNYGYTF
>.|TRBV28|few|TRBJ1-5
TGTGCCAGCAGTTTTCACAGGGAGTTGGTGTGGCCCCAGCATTTT
CASSFHRELVWPQHF
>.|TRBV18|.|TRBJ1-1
TGTGCCAGCTCCCCCGGGGAGGCTGAAGCTTTCTTT
CASSPGEAEAFF
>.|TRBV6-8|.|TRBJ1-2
TGTGCCAGCAGATATCAGGATTATGGCTACACCTTC
CASRYQDYGYTF
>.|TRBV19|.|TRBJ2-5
TGTGCCAGTAGTAGCGGGGACGGGGGATTCGAGACCCAGTACTTC
CASSSGDGGFETQYF
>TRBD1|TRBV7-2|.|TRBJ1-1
TGTGCCAGCAGCCACACAGGGGGATCGAACACTGAAGCTTTCTTT
CASSHTGGSNTEAFF
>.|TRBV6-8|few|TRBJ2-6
TGTGCCAGCAGTCTAAACAGGGTTGATGGGGCCAACGTCCTGACTTTC
CASSLNRVDGANVLTF
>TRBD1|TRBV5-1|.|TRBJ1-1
TGCGCCAGGACTACAGGGGTTCCTACCGGCCTAGGCGGCACTGAAGCTTTCTTT
CARTTGVPTGLGGTEAFF
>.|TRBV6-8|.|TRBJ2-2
TGTGCCAGCAGTTGGACGAACACCGGGGAGCTGTTTTTT
CASSWTNTGELFF
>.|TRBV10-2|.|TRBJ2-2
TGCGCCAGCAACACAGGGAGGGTAGGCGCCGGGGAGCTGTTTTTT
CASNTGRVGAGELFF
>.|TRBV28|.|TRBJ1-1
TGTGCCAGCAGTGCCATTCATATCAGGGGGAACACTGAAGCTTTCTTT
CASSAIHIRGNTEAFF
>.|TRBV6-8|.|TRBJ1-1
TGTGCCAGCAGTTTCGCGAGTCACCGAAACACTGAAGCTTTCTTT
CASSFASHRNTEAFF
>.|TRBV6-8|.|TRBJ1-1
TGTGCCAGCAGGCGACGAGACAGCACTGAAGCTTTCTTT
CASRRRDSTEAFF
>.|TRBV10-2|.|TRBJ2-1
TGCGCCAGCAGTGAAATGGTGAATGAGCAGTTCTTC
CASSEMVNEQFF
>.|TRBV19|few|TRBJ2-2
TGTGCCAGTAGTATTCAGGTCACCGGGGAGCTGTTTTTT
CASSIQVTGELFF
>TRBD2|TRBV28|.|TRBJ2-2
TGTGCCAGCAGGAGTATCGGGGGGGACACCGGGGAGCTGTTTTTT
CASRSIGGDTGELFF
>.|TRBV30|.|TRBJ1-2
TGTGCCTGGAGTCCGGGGCTAGGCTATGGCTACACCTTC
CAWSPGLGYGYTF
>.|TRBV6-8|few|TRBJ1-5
TGTGCCAGCAGTTCGGGGGCCCAAAGCCAGCCCCAGCATTTT
CASSSGAQSQPQHF
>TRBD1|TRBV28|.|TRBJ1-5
TGTGCCAGTTCCCTGACAGGGACAGGGGGCTTGCCCCAGCATTTT
CASSLTGTGGLPQHF
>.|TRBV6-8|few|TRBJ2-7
TGTGCCAGCAGTTACTCGGGGAGCCCCTACGAGCAGTACTTC
CASSYSGSPYEQYF
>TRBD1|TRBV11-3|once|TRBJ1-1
TGTGCCAGCAGTCAGACAGGGGGTCCGAACACTGAAGCTTTCTTT
CASSQTGGPNTEAFF
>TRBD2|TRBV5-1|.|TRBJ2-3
TGCGCCAGCAGCTTTGGGACTAGCGGGGGGACCCCGTATTTT
CASSFGTSGGTPYF
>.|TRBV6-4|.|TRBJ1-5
TGTGCCAGCAGGTACGGAGTCCCCAGCAATCAGCCCCAGCATTTT
CASRYGVPSNQPQHF
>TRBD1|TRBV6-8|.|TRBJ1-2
TGTGCCAGCACTATATATACAGGGGCCTTGGAAGGCTACACCTTC
CASTIYTGALEGYTF
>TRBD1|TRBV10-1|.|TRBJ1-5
TGCGCCAGCAGTGAAGGGACAGGCAATCAGCCCCAGCATTTT
CASSEGTGNQPQHF
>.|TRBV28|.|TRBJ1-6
TGTGCCAGCAGTCGACCGAAAAGCTCCTATAATTCACCCCTCCACTTT
CASSRPKSSYNSPLHF
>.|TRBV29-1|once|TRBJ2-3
TGCAGCGTTGGACCCCCAGGGACAGATACGCAGTATTTT
CSVGPPGTDTQYF
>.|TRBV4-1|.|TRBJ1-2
TGCGCCAGCAGCCAAGTCGCGGCGGCTAGCGGTGGCTACACCTTC
CASSQVAAASGGYTF
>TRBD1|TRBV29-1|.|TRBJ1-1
TGCAGCGTTGCCGGGACAGGGGGCACTGAAGCTTTCTTT
CSVAGTGGTEAFF
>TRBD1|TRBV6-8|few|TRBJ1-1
TGTGCCAGCAGCTTACAGGGGTACTACACTGAAGCTTTCTTT
CASSLQGYYTEAFF
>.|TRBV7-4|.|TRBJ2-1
TGTGCCAGCAGCCCTTCAAGGGGAGCCAATGAGCAGTTCTTC
CASSPSRGANEQFF
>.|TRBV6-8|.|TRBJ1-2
TGTGCCAGCAGTTACCAAATTTCCTATGGCTACACCTTC
CASSYQISYGYTF
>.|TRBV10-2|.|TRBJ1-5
TGCGCCAGCAGTGAGTCCAGGCATCAGCCCCAGCATTTT
CASSESRHQPQHF
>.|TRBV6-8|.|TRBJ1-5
TGTGCCAGCAGTTACAGGGCCTCCGGCGGGCAGCCCCAGCATTTT
CASSYRASGGQPQHF
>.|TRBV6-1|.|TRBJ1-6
TGTACCAGCAGTGAAGGTATTAATTCACCCCTCCACTTT
CTSSEGINSPLHF
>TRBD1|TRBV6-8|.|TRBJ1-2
TGTGCCAGCAGAAGGACAGGGACCTATGGCTACACCTTC
CASRRTGTYGYTF
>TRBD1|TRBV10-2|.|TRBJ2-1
TGCGCCAGCAGTCCCGCGACAGGGCTTAAGCCGCGCAATGAGCAGTTCTTC
CASSPATGLKPRNEQFF
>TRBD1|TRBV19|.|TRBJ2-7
TGTGCCAGTAGTAAGGGACAGGGGATTATCTACGAGCAGTACTTC
CASSKGQGIIYEQYF
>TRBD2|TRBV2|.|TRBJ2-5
TGTGCCAGCAGTGAAGGGACTAGCGGGGGGAGGGAGACCCAGTACTTC
CASSEGTSGGRETQYF